The 27 T cell receptor beta chains reported below all come from one sample, sequenced in a study of blood T cell repertoires in COVID-19. Using immunoSEQ multiplex PCR, the repertoire was profiled, and TCRdb retains in-frame clones only, with some absent. The sample includes approximately 200,000 clones, about 87% of them seen just once. The sample consisted of peripheral blood. The receptor source for this set is a man between 65 and 85 years old with acute or convalescent COVID-19.

As concerns this clone: Other DNA sequences within the sample encode an identical CDR3. The V call is TRBV6-1, the J call TRBJ1-1; D is ambiguous. V was shortened by 2 bases and J by 0 bases, with 4 bases between the two germline ends. This CDR3 has 13 residues. Germline CDR1 reads MNHNS; CDR2 reads SASEGT. The CDR3, as DNA: TGTGCCAGCAGTGAATCAGTGAACACTGAAGCTTTCTTT. Its protein product is CASSESVNTEAFF.

This clone was recorded at least ten times. The rearrangement joins TRBV5-1 to TRBJ1-3, with D possibly matching TRBD1 (6 bases). The CDR3 is made up of 15 amino acids. V was cut by 1 base and J by 0 bases, with 8 bases left in between. Germline V CDR1 and CDR2: SGHRS, YFSETQ. CDR3 in amino acids: CASSLQGSSGNTIYF. DNA of the CDR3: TGCGCCAGCAGCTTGCAGGGGTCCTCTGGAAACACCATATATTTT.

V is TRBV24-1 and J is TRBJ2-3; no definite D call. V lost 6 bases and J 5 bases, leaving 20 bases between the germline ends. The CDR3 has 16 residues. Germline assignment: CDR1 KGHDR and CDR2 SFDVKD. CDR3 coding DNA: TGTGCCACCAGTCCCAGACCGGGTCTTTCCGGAGATACGCAGTATTTT. Translation gives CATSPRPGLSGDTQYF.

The chain is built from TRBV28 and TRBJ2-7; D gene ambiguous. The CDR3 extends over 15 amino acids. Trimming removed 4 bases at V and 2 bases at J, with 15 bases between. Germline assignment: CDR1 MDHEN and CDR2 SYDVKM. The DNA of the CDR3 is TGTGCCAGCAGTTCCAGACACTTACCCCCCTACGAGCAGTACTTC. Amino acids: CASSSRHLPPYEQYF.

V gene TRBV7-2 combines with J gene TRBJ2-1; tentatively, D is TRBD1 (7 bases). CDR3 size: 17 residues. V lost 5 bases, J lost 0 bases, and 17 bases lay in between. Germline V CDR1 and CDR2: SGHTA, FQGNSA. DNA for the CDR3: TGTGCCAGCAGCGGGAGGACAGGCCAGCTCTCCTACAATGAGCAGTTCTTC. It encodes CASSGRTGQLSYNEQFF. The variable domain in full, completed from reference TRBV7-2 and TRBJ2-1, reads GAGVSQSPSNKVTEKGKDVELRCDPISGHTALYWYRQSLGQGLEFLIYFQGNSAPDKSGLPSDRFSAERTGGSVSTLTIQRTQQEDSAVYLCASSGRTGQLSYNEQFFGPGTRLTVL.

V gene TRBV10-3 combines with J gene TRBJ1-2; D is uncertain. The CDR3 is made up of 14 amino acids. Trimming removed 5 bases at V and 2 bases at J, with 12 bases between. The germline gives CDR1 ENHRY, CDR2 SYGVKD. The DNA of the CDR3 is TGTGCCATCAGTTCCTCCGGGGTAAACTATGGCTACACCTTC. Its translation: CAISSSGVNYGYTF.

V usage is TRBV4-2 and J usage is TRBJ2-2; 9 bases match TRBD2. CDR3 length: 19 residues. Germline V gene data show CDR1 as LGHNA and CDR2 as YNFKEQ. V shed 3 bases, J shed 1 base, and the junction held 12 bases outside the gene matches. The CDR3 spells CASSHPASGTRGNTGELFF. DNA for the CDR3: TGTGCCAGCAGCCACCCGGCTAGCGGGACCCGGGGGAACACCGGGGAGCTGTTTTTT.

Here the CDR3 DNA reads TGTGCCAGCAGCGTAAGCAGGGGAGGGCAGACCCAGTACTTC. It translates to CASSVSRGGQTQYF. The V call is TRBV9, the J call TRBJ2-5; maybe TRBD2 (7 bases). Deletions cut 1 base from V and 6 bases from J, with 13 bases between. The CDR3 consists of 14 residues. Germline V gene sequence: CDR1 SGDLS, CDR2 YYNGEE.

The chain is built from TRBV27 and TRBJ2-7; a possible D gene is TRBD2 (5 bases). Germline CDR1 and CDR2: MNHEY and SMNVEV (reference sequence). There are 12 residues in the CDR3. V was trimmed by 8 bases and J by 4 bases, leaving 12 bases between them. CDR3 loop: CASFSSLYEQYF. CDR3 in DNA: TGTGCCAGCTTTTCTAGCTTATACGAGCAGTACTTC.

This chain links TRBV18 with TRBJ2-1; D unresolved. CDR3 length: 12 amino acids. Germline CDR1 reads KGHSH; CDR2 reads LQKENI. Trimming stripped 3 bases from V and 10 bases from J, with 10 bases between. The CDR3 is CASSPATPEQFF. The CDR3 DNA sequence: TGTGCCAGCTCACCGGCGACACCAGAGCAGTTCTTC.

The sample holds one count of this clone. This CDR3 reads CASSSRGGGYGYTF. The CDR3 DNA reads TGTGCCAGCAGCTCCAGGGGTGGGGGCTATGGCTACACCTTC. The chain combines TRBV7-9 with TRBJ1-2, with D maybe TRBD1 (6 bases). Germline CDR1 and CDR2: SEHNR and FQNEAQ (reference sequence). V lost 4 bases and J lost 4, with 13 bases in between. There are 14 residues in the CDR3.

This clone has a single count. This sequence joins TRBV11-2 and TRBJ2-2, with D possibly TRBD2 on 5 matching bases. V was trimmed by 6 bases and J by 4 bases, leaving 12 bases between them. CDR3 length equals 14 residues. Germline CDR1 is SGHAT and CDR2 is FQNNGV. CDR3 nucleotide sequence: TGTGCCAGCAGGGTCGGCGGGCCCACCGGGGAGCTGTTTTTT. It translates to CASRVGGPTGELFF.

The V gene is TRBV4-2, the J gene TRBJ1-1; 9 bases line up with TRBD1. Losses at the gene ends were 5 bases for V and 1 base for J; bases not matched to a gene: 8. Germline V gene sequence: CDR1 LGHNA, CDR2 YNFKEQ. The CDR3 sequence is 16 residues long. The CDR3 DNA reads as TGTGCCAGCAGCGCCAACAGGGGGCTCGCGAACACTGAAGCTTTCTTT. Translation gives CASSANRGLANTEAFF.

This clone appeared a single time. The rearrangement uses TRBV5-1 and TRBJ1-2; TRBD1 matches at 7 bases. Germline CDR1 SGHRS, CDR2 YFSETQ. The ends lost 0 bases at V and 5 bases at J; junction bases unmatched: 7. The CDR3 spans 15 residues. In DNA, the CDR3 is TGCGCCAGCAGCTTGGGGGACAGCTCCCGTTATGGCTACACCTTC. Amino acids: CASSLGDSSRYGYTF.

This clone came up once. The chain combines TRBV18 with TRBJ2-1; 10 positions match TRBD1. This CDR3 contains 16 residues. With 3 bases clipped from V and 0 bases from J, the junction kept 2 bases outside the gene matches. Germline V gene lookup returns CDR1 KGHSH and CDR2 LQKENI. The CDR3 sequence is CASSPGQGLSYNEQFF. CDR3 nucleotides: TGTGCCAGCTCACCGGGACAGGGGCTCTCCTACAATGAGCAGTTCTTC.

This chain links TRBV5-1 with TRBJ2-2; perhaps TRBD2 as D (5 bases). The germline V and J ends were trimmed by 1 base and 1 base, with 8 bases remaining between them. Looked up from germline, CDR1 is SGHRS and CDR2 is YFSETQ. This CDR3 region has 15 residues. The CDR3 spells CASSLSGLNTGELFF. The CDR3 DNA reads TGCGCCAGCAGCTTGAGCGGTCTGAACACCGGGGAGCTGTTTTTT.

This clone turned up a few times. The J gene is TRBJ2-2, the V gene TRBV9; no firm D call. Germline CDR1 is SGDLS and CDR2 is YYNGEE. The CDR3 totals 15 residues. The V gene lost 4 bases and the J gene lost 0 bases, with 10 bases spanning the gap. CDR3 in amino acids: CASSPSVSNTGELFF. CDR3 bases: TGTGCCAGCAGCCCCTCGGTTTCGAACACCGGGGAGCTGTTTTTT.

The chain is built from TRBV12-3 or TRBV12-4 and TRBJ2-2; D call uncertain. The CDR3 contains 13 residues. V lost 2 bases, J lost 4 bases, and 5 bases lay in between. Here the CDR3 DNA reads TGTGCCAGCAGTTTACTGAGCACCGGGGAGCTGTTTTTT. This gives the protein CASSLLSTGELFF.

This chain links TRBV7-2 with TRBJ2-7; possibly TRBD1 for D (6 bases). CDR1 is SGHTA and CDR2 is FQGNSA in the germline V gene. Deletions cut 3 bases from V and 1 base from J, with 13 bases between. This CDR3 comprises 15 residues. The CDR3 is CASSFRRGQSYEQYF. Here the CDR3 DNA reads TGTGCCAGCAGCTTCCGCAGGGGTCAGTCCTACGAGCAGTACTTC. The whole variable domain, remainder taken from reference TRBV7-2 and TRBJ2-7, is GAGVSQSPSNKVTEKGKDVELRCDPISGHTALYWYRQSLGQGLEFLIYFQGNSAPDKSGLPSDRFSAERTGGSVSTLTIQRTQQEDSAVYLCASSFRRGQSYEQYFGPGTRLTVT.

The chain is built from TRBV25-1 and TRBJ2-4, with D hard to call. CDR3 length: 11 residues. Germline V CDR1 and CDR2: MGHDK, SYGVNS. V lost 4 bases and J lost 8, with 6 bases in between. CDR3 amino acids: CASSAQDIQYF. In DNA, the CDR3 is TGTGCCAGCAGTGCCCAGGACATTCAGTACTTC.

V usage is TRBV7-3 and J usage is TRBJ2-5; possibly TRBD2 for D (5 bases). Germline-derived CDR1 and CDR2 are SGHTA and FQGTGA. This CDR3 is built from 17 residues. V dropped 3 bases and J dropped 2 bases, with 19 bases sitting between them. CDR3 amino acids: CASSLGRGSMEQETQYF. CDR3 bases: TGTGCCAGCAGCTTGGGTCGGGGTAGCATGGAACAAGAGACCCAGTACTTC.

This chain joins TRBV2 and TRBJ1-3; possible D gene TRBD1, 5 bases. Trimming left V 2 bases short and J 4 bases short, with 18 bases between. The CDR3 totals 17 residues. From germline, CDR1 is SNHLY and CDR2 FYNNEI. CDR3 in DNA: TGTGCCAGCAGTGAAAAAGGGAATGCAGGGTACGGAAACACCATATATTTT. This gives the protein CASSEKGNAGYGNTIYF.

Remarks on this clone: Other nucleotide sequences in the sample specify the same CDR3. The chain has TRBV18 and TRBJ2-7; 11 nucleotides agree with TRBD2. CDR3 length: 13 residues. Germline V gives CDR1 KGHSH, CDR2 LQKENI. V lost 5 bases to trimming and J lost 4 bases; unmatched junction nucleotides: 1. CDR3 coding DNA: TGTGCCAGCTCAGGGACTAGCGGTTACGAGCAGTACTTC. Amino acids: CASSGTSGYEQYF.

The rearrangement links TRBV7-2 to TRBJ2-6, with D possibly being TRBD1 (6 bases). CDR1 is SGHTA, CDR2 FQGNSA, per germline. Trimming cost V 5 bases and J 2 bases, with 10 bases left between them. This CDR3 is built from 15 residues. CDR3 amino acids: CASSPRTAGANVLTF. The CDR3 DNA reads as TGTGCCAGCAGCCCCCGGACAGCTGGGGCCAACGTCCTGACTTTC.

Here the CDR3 DNA reads TGTGCCTGGAATCGGGACAGGGGTAGGTCACCCCTCCACTTT. Translated: CAWNRDRGRSPLHF. The V gene is TRBV30, the J gene TRBJ1-6; TRBD1 matches at 10 bases. The CDR3 extends over 14 amino acids. Germline V gives CDR1 GTSNPN, CDR2 SVGIG (reference sequence). The V segment lost 4 bases and the J segment 10 bases; nucleotides outside the gene matches: 7.

This chain uses TRBV28 with TRBJ2-7, with 7 bases aligning to TRBD1. This CDR3 contains 13 residues. V shed 7 bases, J shed 8 bases, and the junction held 11 bases outside the gene matches. CDR1 is MDHEN, CDR2 SYDVKM, per germline. The CDR3 DNA reads as TGTGCCAGCACCCGGGACAGAATAGGGCAGCAGTACTTC. Protein sequence: CASTRDRIGQQYF. The full variable domain, rest sourced from reference TRBV28 and TRBJ2-7, is DVKVTQSSRYLVKRTGEKVFLECVQDMDHENMFWYRQDPGLGLRLIYFSYDVKMKEKGDIPEGYSVSREKKERFSLILESASTNQTSMYLCASTRDRIGQQYFGPGTRLTVT.

V is TRBV29-1 and J is TRBJ1-5; D is perhaps TRBD1 (6 bases). The CDR3 spans 13 residues. V was trimmed by 6 bases and J by 0 bases, leaving 9 bases between them. CDR1 and CDR2 from the germline V gene are SQVTM and ANQGSEA. The DNA for the CDR3 is TGCAGCGTCGCGGACAGTAGCAATCAGCCCCAGCATTTT. It encodes CSVADSSNQPQHF. Supplemented by reference TRBV29-1 and TRBJ1-5, the full variable domain reads SAVISQKPSRDICQRGTSLTIQCQVDSQVTMMFWYRQQPGQSLTLIATANQGSEATYESGFVIDKFPISRPNLTFSTLTVSNMSPEDSSIYLCSVADSSNQPQHFGDGTRLSIL.